The entry that follows covers one T cell receptor beta chain sequence. V shed 6 bases and J 4 bases; nucleotides not matched to a gene: 7. Germline V gene lookup returns CDR1 SGHRS and CDR2 YFSETQ. This CDR3 is built from 14 residues. The sample belongs to a study of T cell changes during pregnancy in multiple sclerosis. Assay: immunoSEQ multiplex PCR; the TCRdb copy retains only in-frame clones and omits some. The sample gives tens of thousands of clones, around 90% of which show up once; 1.4% to 1.5% is in the top ten. Specimen: peripheral blood, collected in the first trimester of pregnancy. The chain has TRBV5-1 and TRBJ2-3; 8 nucleotides align to TRBD1. The sequence was collected from a female donor in good health, enrolled as a control in a pregnancy study. CDR3 nucleotide sequence: TGCGCCAGCATCCCCGACAGGGGATCAGATACGCAGTATTTT. It encodes CASIPDRGSDTQYF.